This passage covers 21 T cell receptor beta chains from one sample sequenced in a study of T cells in Graves' hyperthyroidism and ophthalmopathy. There were TCR beta CDR3 regions amplified from RNA transcripts. In the first-round RT-PCR of the TCR CDR3, the HTBI primer set was used. From the multiplex PCR reads, TCRdb called clonotypes with MiXCR, one entry per CDR3 protein. The data show around 250,000 distinct CDR3 sequences, approximately 14% seen once. Input material: blood. The receptors come from a woman in her forties with Graves' hyperthyroidism that later progressed to Graves' ophthalmopathy.

This clonotype occurred many times. V gene TRBV27 combines with J gene TRBJ1-6; 8 nucleotides agree with TRBD1. The V segment lost 0 bases and the J segment 8 bases; nucleotides outside the gene matches: 6. Germline CDR1 and CDR2: MNHEY and SMNVEV (reference sequence). The length of the CDR3 is 16 residues. The CDR3 region is CASSLSPGQGYSPLHF. The CDR3 DNA reads as TGTGCCAGCAGTTTATCGCCCGGACAGGGTTATTCACCCCTCCACTTT.

The chain joins TRBV5-8 to TRBJ2-7; 7 bases line up with TRBD1. With V trimmed by 4 bases and J by 1 base, 8 bases remained unmatched. CDR1 is SGHTS, CDR2 YDEGEE, per germline. This CDR3 comprises 15 residues. As DNA, the CDR3 is TGTGCCAGCAGCCCCGAGGGGGCGCGTTCCTACGAGCAGTACTTC. This translates into CASSPEGARSYEQYF.

In this sample, this clonotype turned up once. A read error is possible here, since a much larger clone lies one base away. For the CDR3, the DNA is TGCAGTGTTAGGGACAGGGCTGGAAACACCATATATTTT. The encoded protein is CSVRDRAGNTIYF. V gene TRBV20-1 combines with J gene TRBJ1-3, with 9 nucleotides matching TRBD1. This CDR3 region has 13 residues. The ends lost 7 bases at V and 2 bases at J; junction bases unmatched: 3. Germline values: CDR1 DFQATT, CDR2 SNEGSKA (reference sequence).

This clonotype was found many times. This chain connects TRBV7-9 to TRBJ2-1, with 10 bases lining up with TRBD1. The CDR3 is 12 amino acids. Germline lookup yields CDR1 SEHNR and CDR2 FQNEAQ (reference sequence). V lost 4 bases to trimming and J lost 14 bases; unmatched junction nucleotides: 5. The CDR3 loop reads CASSSSGTGEFF. As DNA, the CDR3 is TGTGCCAGCAGCTCTTCCGGGACAGGGGAGTTCTTC.

This clonotype was recorded many times. This chain links TRBV19 with TRBJ1-2; 7 bases are a match to TRBD1. The CDR3 totals 14 residues. The germline V gene has CDR1 LNHDA and CDR2 SQIVND (reference sequence). The ends lost 8 bases at V and 2 bases at J; junction bases unmatched: 8. The chain's CDR3 is CASGDRDPNYGYTF. As DNA, the CDR3 is TGTGCCAGTGGCGACAGGGATCCAAACTATGGCTACACCTTC.

This clonotype was counted many times. The chain couples TRBV18 to TRBJ2-7; 10 nucleotides match TRBD2. V lost 4 bases and J lost 2; bases outside the gene matches: 2. There are 14 residues in the CDR3. Germline CDR1 is KGHSH and CDR2 is LQKENI. The CDR3, as DNA: TGTGCCAGCTCACTGACTAGCGGGCCCTACGAGCAGTACTTC. Translating gives CASSLTSGPYEQYF. The full variable domain, completed using reference TRBV18 and TRBJ2-7, is NAGVMQNPRHLVRRRGQEARLRCSPMKGHSHVYWYRQLPEEGLKFMVYLQKENIIDESGMPKERFSAEFPKEGPSILRIQQVVRGDSAAYFCASSLTSGPYEQYFGPGTRLTVT.

At least ten counts were recorded for this clonotype. The chain joins TRBV2 to TRBJ2-2, with D maybe TRBD2 (6 bases). In germline, CDR1 is SNHLY, CDR2 FYNNEI. The CDR3 contains 14 residues. V was clipped by 8 bases and J by 6 bases, with 16 bases between them. The CDR3 DNA reads TGTGCCAGCTGGGGACTCCTGAAGGCCGGGGAGCTGTTTTTT. This codes for CASWGLLKAGELFF.

This clonotype was recorded many times. V usage is TRBV6-1 and J usage is TRBJ1-1; no definite D call. CDR1 and CDR2 (germline): MNHNS, SASEGT. Trimming stripped 2 bases from V and 1 base from J, with 20 bases between. This CDR3 spans 18 amino acids. The CDR3 reads CASSEMVHRAGENTEAFF. CDR3 sequence (DNA): TGTGCCAGCAGTGAAATGGTCCATAGGGCTGGGGAGAACACTGAAGCTTTCTTT.

Only a few counts were recorded for this clonotype. This rearrangement joins TRBV29-1 to TRBJ2-4, with 9 bases matching TRBD1. The CDR3 extends over 11 amino acids. V trimming: 7 bases; J trimming: 9 bases; junction bases outside the gene matches: 4. CDR1 SQVTM and CDR2 ANQGSEA come from the germline V gene. CDR3 in DNA: TGCAGCGGGGACAGGGTCGGCATTCAGTACTTC. Its translation: CSGDRVGIQYF.

In its sample, this clonotype was seen many times. V gene TRBV27 combines with J gene TRBJ1-1; D is ambiguous. This CDR3 spans 13 amino acids. The V gene lost 6 bases and the J gene lost 0 bases, with 8 bases spanning the gap. The germline V gene encodes CDR1 MNHEY and CDR2 SMNVEV (reference sequence). The CDR3 DNA reads as TGTGCCAGCAGACTATCGATGAACACTGAAGCTTTCTTT. Its protein is CASRLSMNTEAFF.

In its sample, this clonotype was seen many times. The chain uses TRBV28 and TRBJ1-1; TRBD1 is a possible D gene (6 bases). The V end was cut by 6 bases, the J end by 1 base, with 21 bases between. This CDR3 contains 17 residues. The germline V gene has CDR1 MDHEN and CDR2 SYDVKM. CDR3 nucleotide sequence: TGTGCCAGCAGGTCGCCGATAGAGGGACACCAGAACACTGAAGCTTTCTTT. This gives the protein CASRSPIEGHQNTEAFF.

The chain employs TRBV18 and TRBJ1-3; unclear D gene. V lost 2 bases, J lost 1 base, and 6 bases lay in between. Per the germline V gene, CDR1 is KGHSH and CDR2 is LQKENI. This CDR3 is 14 amino acids long. CDR3 amino acids: CASSPSLSGNTIYF. The CDR3, as DNA: TGTGCCAGCTCACCATCTCTTTCTGGAAACACCATATATTTT.

This clonotype was counted only a few times. For the CDR3, the DNA is TGTGCCAGTAGTATGCCGGAGACCATCTATGGCTACACCTTC. This gives the protein CASSMPETIYGYTF. V usage is TRBV19 and J usage is TRBJ1-2; no clear D. The CDR3 totals 14 residues. The germline V gene has CDR1 LNHDA and CDR2 SQIVND (reference sequence). Between the trimmed V and J ends, which lost 3 bases and 4 bases, there was a span of 12 bases.

This clonotype was seen ten or more times. The CDR3 spells CASSRSPGLANIQYF. As DNA, the CDR3 is TGTGCCAGCTCACGATCTCCGGGACTAGCGAACATTCAGTACTTC. This chain connects TRBV18 to TRBJ2-4; 10 nucleotides agree with TRBD2. Germline V gene data show CDR1 as KGHSH and CDR2 as LQKENI. V was clipped by 4 bases and J by 7 bases; unmatched bases: 7. The CDR3 extends over 15 amino acids.

At least ten counts were recorded for this clonotype. This chain joins TRBV10-2 and TRBJ1-2; tentative D call: TRBD1 (5 bases). This CDR3 region has 14 residues. The V gene lost 6 bases and the J gene lost 5 bases, with 16 bases spanning the gap. Germline V lookup: CDR1 WSHSY, CDR2 SAAADI. The CDR3 protein is CASSDTLGEYGYTF. The CDR3 DNA sequence: TGCGCCAGCAGCGATACCCTAGGGGAATATGGCTACACCTTC.

This clonotype was observed a handful of times. A much larger clonotype is one base distant, so this may be a read error. This rearrangement joins TRBV5-4 to TRBJ2-5; 16 bases line up with TRBD2. CDR1 and CDR2 from the germline V gene are SGHNT and YYREEE (reference sequence). The CDR3 is 17 amino acids. Germline trimming cut 3 bases from V and 2 bases from J; bases unmatched to any gene: 4. This CDR3 is CASSSGLAGGSQETQYF. In nucleotides, the CDR3 is TGTGCCAGCAGCTCGGGACTAGCGGGAGGGTCGCAAGAGACCCAGTACTTC.

The chain uses TRBV7-8 and TRBJ2-4; TRBD2 might be the D (7 bases). Germline-derived CDR1 and CDR2 are SGHVS and FQNEAQ. The CDR3 length is 16 residues. V was clipped by 5 bases and J by 1 base, with 15 bases between them. In DNA, the CDR3 is TGTGCCAGCAGCGATTGGGGGGGGCTGGCCAAAAACATTCAGTACTTC. It translates to CASSDWGGLAKNIQYF.

This clonotype was recorded many times. The chain links TRBV6-2 or TRBV6-3 to TRBJ2-2, with D possibly TRBD1 on 7 matching bases. The CDR3 is made up of 13 amino acids. The germline gives CDR1 MNHEY, CDR2 SVGEGT. Trimming cost V 11 bases and J 3 bases, with 13 bases left between them. This CDR3 is CAAARGDTGELFF. CDR3 nucleotide sequence: TGTGCCGCCGCCAGGGGGGACACCGGGGAGCTGTTTTTT.

The V call is TRBV29-1, the J call TRBJ1-4; D is uncertain. Trimming shortened V by 4 bases and J by 7 bases, and 10 bases separated the two germline ends. The CDR3 is 12 amino acids. Germline assignment: CDR1 SQVTM and CDR2 ANQGSEA. In DNA, the CDR3 is TGCAGCGTTGTTCGCGAGGGTGAAAAACTGTTTTTT. Amino acid sequence: CSVVREGEKLFF.

This clonotype was detected many times. CDR3 coding DNA: TGTGCCAGCAGCTTAGCGAAGCAGTTTTCTTCCTACGAGCAGTACTTC. Its protein is CASSLAKQFSSYEQYF. The chain recombines TRBV7-9 with TRBJ2-7; D is unclear. This CDR3 has 16 residues. The germline CDR1 and CDR2 sequences are SEHNR and FQNEAQ (reference sequence). V was clipped by 0 bases and J by 1 base, with 13 bases between them.

This clonotype was found many times. The chain is built from TRBV3-1 and TRBJ2-7; the D is unclear. Trimming pared 0 bases from V and 7 bases from J, leaving 13 bases between. Germline V gives CDR1 LGHDT, CDR2 YNNKEL (reference sequence). This CDR3 contains 14 residues. The CDR3 coding sequence is TGTGCCAGCAGCCAAGACTGGGGTACTACGGAGCAGTACTTC. Residues: CASSQDWGTTEQYF.